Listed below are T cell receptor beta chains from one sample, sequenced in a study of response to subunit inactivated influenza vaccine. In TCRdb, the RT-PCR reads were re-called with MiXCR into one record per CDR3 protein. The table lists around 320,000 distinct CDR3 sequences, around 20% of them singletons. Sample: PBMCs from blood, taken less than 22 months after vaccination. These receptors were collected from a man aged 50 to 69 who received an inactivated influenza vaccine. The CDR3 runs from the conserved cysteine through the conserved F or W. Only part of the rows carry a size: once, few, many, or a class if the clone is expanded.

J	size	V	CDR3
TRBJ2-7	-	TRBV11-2	CASHSLRSRVHGEQYF
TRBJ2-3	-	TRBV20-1	CSAITGTSAADTQYF
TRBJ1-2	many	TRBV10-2	CASSEDRGYGYTF
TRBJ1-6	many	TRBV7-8	CASSPSVPYNSPLHF
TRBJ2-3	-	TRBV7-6	CASSLGSGGKSSTDTQYF
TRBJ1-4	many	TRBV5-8	CASTYPGRQPVGKLFF
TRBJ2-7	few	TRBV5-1	CASSLSGTGVYEQYF
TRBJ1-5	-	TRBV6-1	CASSEAPGRQPQHF
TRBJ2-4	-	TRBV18	CASSPGQGLNIQYF
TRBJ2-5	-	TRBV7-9	CATGRVQETQYF
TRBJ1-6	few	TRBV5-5	CASSLGQLNQNSPLHF
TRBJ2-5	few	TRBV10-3	CATWDFGKETQYF
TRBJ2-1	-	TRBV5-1	CASSHETPGNNEQFF
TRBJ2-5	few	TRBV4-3	CASSQDPGPQETQYF
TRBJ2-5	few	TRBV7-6	CASSLTGANGETQYF
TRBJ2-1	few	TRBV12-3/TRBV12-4	CASSLVRGGADEQFF
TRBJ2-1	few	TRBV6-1	CASSRASSYNEQFF
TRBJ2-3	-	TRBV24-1	CATSDWTGSTDTQYF
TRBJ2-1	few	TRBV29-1	CSVEGMKSYNEQFF
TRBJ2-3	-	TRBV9	CASSVSPSGGAPHTQYF
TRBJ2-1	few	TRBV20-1	CSARFDPDNEQFF
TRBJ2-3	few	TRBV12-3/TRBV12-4	CASNRGDRLASTDTQYF
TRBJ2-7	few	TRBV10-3	CAISESGRKIYEQYF
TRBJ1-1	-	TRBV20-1	CSARGGGSRSGRWNTEAFF
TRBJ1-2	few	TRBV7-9	CASSVRGRNYGYTF
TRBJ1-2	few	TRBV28	CASTGLYGYTF
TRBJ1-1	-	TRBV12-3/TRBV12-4	CASSRDRGRPFF
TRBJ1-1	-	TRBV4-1	CASIGRAWGLAGDTEAFF
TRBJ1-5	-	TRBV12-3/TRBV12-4	CASSLDRTGSNQPQHF
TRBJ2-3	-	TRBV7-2	CASSQWGGSTDTQYF
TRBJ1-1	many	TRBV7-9	CASSFQALEAFF